This TCR beta chain was observed in a study of T cell responses to AZD1222 COVID-19 vaccine. Whole-study findings and limits: Donors were mostly white British, more females; clonal diversity possibly underestimated. None of the repertoires were sampled until the peak T cell response had passed.

CDR1 is SGHKS and CDR2 is YYEKEE in the germline V gene (reference sequence). There are 12 residues in the CDR3. The germline V and J ends were trimmed by 0 bases and 6 bases, with 6 bases remaining between them. Worth noting for this clone: The antigen remains undetermined.

Profiled with immunoSEQ multiplex PCR; TCRdb holds only in-frame clones, not every one. Among approximately 190,000 clones, about 94% were seen once, and the ten largest hold approximately 1%. Here the sequenced sample was peripheral blood, taken 28 days after the second AZD1222 dose. The chain combines TRBV5-5 with TRBJ1-1; D ambiguous. The source of this sequence is an adult who received the AZD1222 COVID-19 vaccine. This CDR3 is CASSLGVAEAFF. The CDR3 DNA reads TGTGCCAGCAGCTTGGGTGTGGCTGAAGCTTTCTTT.